These 3 T cell receptor beta chains originate from one sample sequenced in a study of identical twins. TCRdb used MiXCR to reprocess the 5' RACE reads, holding one entry per CDR3 protein. The sample records approximately 490,000 distinct CDR3 sequences, about a fifth being singletons. This sample was also put to use in a study of yellow fever vaccine responses in identical twins.

The sequencing sample was made of CD4+ T cells sorted from blood. These receptors were collected from a young woman in good health.

V gene TRBV25-1 combines with J gene TRBJ1-1; TRBD1 matches at 7 bases. The germline CDR1 and CDR2 sequences are MGHDK and SYGVNS. This CDR3 region has 17 residues. Unmatched junction bases numbered 9, after V lost 2 bases and J lost 0 bases. CDR3 loop: CASSEVPHRGMNTEAFF. The CDR3 nucleotides read TGTGCCAGCAGTGAAGTCCCCCACAGGGGAATGAACACTGAAGCTTTCTTT.

The chain employs TRBV6-1 and TRBJ1-1; 7 bases are shared with TRBD1. With V trimmed by 6 bases and J by 8 bases, 12 bases remained unmatched. The CDR3 sequence is 14 residues long. Germline lookup yields CDR1 MNHNS and CDR2 SASEGT. The CDR3, as DNA: TGTGCCAGCAGCGTAATAGGGGGCTTACCCGAAGCTTTCTTT. It encodes CASSVIGGLPEAFF.

This clonotype appeared a few times. The chain is built from TRBV2 and TRBJ2-5; D is unresolved. CDR1 is SNHLY, CDR2 FYNNEI, per germline. V lost 7 bases and J lost 1, with 16 bases in between. The CDR3 spans 15 residues. Here the CDR3 reads CASILGWAGQETQYF. CDR3 bases: TGTGCCAGCATCTTAGGTTGGGCAGGCCAAGAGACCCAGTACTTC.